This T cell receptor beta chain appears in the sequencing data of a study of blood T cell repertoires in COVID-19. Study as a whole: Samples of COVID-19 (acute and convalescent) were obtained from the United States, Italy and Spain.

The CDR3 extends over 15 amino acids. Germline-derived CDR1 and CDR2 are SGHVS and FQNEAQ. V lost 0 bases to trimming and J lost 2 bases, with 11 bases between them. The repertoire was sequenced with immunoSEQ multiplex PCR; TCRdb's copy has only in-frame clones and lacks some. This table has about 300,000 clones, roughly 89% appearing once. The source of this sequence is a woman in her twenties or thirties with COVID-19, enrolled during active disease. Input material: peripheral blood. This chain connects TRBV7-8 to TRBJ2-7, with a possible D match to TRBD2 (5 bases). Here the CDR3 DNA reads TGTGCCAGCAGCTTAGCTGGGGAGAGAGCCTACGAGCAGTACGTC. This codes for CASSLAGERAYEQYV.